The rows below give T cell receptor beta chains drawn from one sample of a study of monozygotic twins with inflammatory bowel disease. Reprocessing the 5' RACE reads, TCRdb reports a single entry for every CDR3 protein and omits DNA. Reported are 440,000 or so distinct CDR3 sequences; the ten largest clones contain approximately 2.3%. The sequenced sample was blood. The receptors originated from a human donor with ulcerative colitis or Crohn's disease, or a healthy co-twin of an affected twin (not recorded which). The CDR3 runs from the conserved cysteine through the conserved F or W.

v_call: TRBV15; j_call: TRBJ1-2; cdr3_aa: CATSSEPLTGTYGYTF
v_call: TRBV11-2; j_call: TRBJ2-3; cdr3_aa: CASSVRLAGRTDTQYF
v_call: TRBV5-1; j_call: TRBJ2-3; cdr3_aa: CASSSGTGIPGGTDTQYF
v_call: TRBV27; j_call: TRBJ2-2; cdr3_aa: CASSLGHPGSGELFF
v_call: TRBV4-1; j_call: TRBJ1-5; cdr3_aa: CASSQEGNRDRSYQPQHF
v_call: TRBV7-9; j_call: TRBJ2-4; cdr3_aa: CASSETGTEAKNIQYF
v_call: TRBV7-2; j_call: TRBJ2-7; cdr3_aa: CASSSSAGYEQYF
v_call: TRBV12-3/TRBV12-4; j_call: TRBJ2-1; cdr3_aa: CASSSDGREQFF
v_call: TRBV18; j_call: TRBJ1-1; cdr3_aa: CASSPRPNGNGEAFF
v_call: TRBV30; j_call: TRBJ1-5; cdr3_aa: CAWSPPRGDYSNQPQHF
v_call: TRBV7-2; j_call: TRBJ2-7; cdr3_aa: CASSWLGGSGYEQYF
v_call: TRBV7-2; j_call: TRBJ2-5; cdr3_aa: CASSRFTTGRETQYF
v_call: TRBV7-2; j_call: TRBJ2-2; cdr3_aa: CASSFRRSNTGELFF
v_call: TRBV7-3; j_call: TRBJ1-3; cdr3_aa: CASSLNPIGQGSGNTIYF
v_call: TRBV6-5; j_call: TRBJ2-7; cdr3_aa: CASSYSGSASGEQYF
v_call: TRBV14; j_call: TRBJ2-1; cdr3_aa: CASSQVSGLAGNNEQFF
v_call: TRBV19; j_call: TRBJ1-5; cdr3_aa: CASSPGHFTGNQPQHF
v_call: TRBV27; j_call: TRBJ2-2; cdr3_aa: CASSLSPRVGELFF
v_call: TRBV6-2/TRBV6-3; j_call: TRBJ2-1; cdr3_aa: CASSRQGNYNEQFF
v_call: TRBV9; j_call: TRBJ2-1; cdr3_aa: CASSVGGFNEQFF
v_call: TRBV12-3/TRBV12-4; j_call: TRBJ2-3; cdr3_aa: CASSPAASTDTQYF
v_call: TRBV11-1; j_call: TRBJ1-4; cdr3_aa: CASSLGRGPIGATNEKLFF
v_call: TRBV19; j_call: TRBJ1-5; cdr3_aa: CASRPGQGADQPQHF
v_call: TRBV25-1; j_call: TRBJ1-3; cdr3_aa: CASSVYSGNTIYF
v_call: TRBV10-3; j_call: TRBJ1-4; cdr3_aa: CAISEGREFEKLFF
v_call: TRBV20-1; j_call: TRBJ1-6; cdr3_aa: CSARDPGQNHSPLHF
v_call: TRBV5-6; j_call: TRBJ2-1; cdr3_aa: CASSSRTSGHNEQFF
v_call: TRBV12-3/TRBV12-4; j_call: TRBJ2-7; cdr3_aa: CASRLGTAEQYF
v_call: TRBV20-1; j_call: TRBJ2-7; cdr3_aa: CSALSGGKYEQYF
v_call: TRBV28; j_call: TRBJ1-4; cdr3_aa: CASSPHGGGDNEKLFF
v_call: TRBV20-1; j_call: TRBJ2-7; cdr3_aa: CSASRDYHNEQYF
v_call: TRBV27; j_call: TRBJ1-1; cdr3_aa: CASQKGGVTNTEAFF
v_call: TRBV14; j_call: TRBJ1-1; cdr3_aa: CASSQIANTEAFF
v_call: TRBV10-3; j_call: TRBJ1-2; cdr3_aa: CAITPDILDYGYTF
v_call: TRBV7-9; j_call: TRBJ1-2; cdr3_aa: CASSQDLSHGYTF
v_call: TRBV14; j_call: TRBJ2-7; cdr3_aa: CASSFQAGTGEQYF
v_call: TRBV6-5; j_call: TRBJ1-2; cdr3_aa: CASSLTGSYSYTF
v_call: TRBV30; j_call: TRBJ1-6; cdr3_aa: CAWRDRAGNSPLHF
v_call: TRBV23-1; j_call: TRBJ2-5; cdr3_aa: CASSRPPARLQETQYF
v_call: TRBV12-3/TRBV12-4; j_call: TRBJ1-1; cdr3_aa: CASSLERGTEAFF
v_call: TRBV20-1; j_call: TRBJ2-5; cdr3_aa: CSANGQTSGGQETQYF
v_call: TRBV5-4; j_call: TRBJ2-5; cdr3_aa: CASSSGTFQETQYF
v_call: TRBV20-1; j_call: TRBJ1-2; cdr3_aa: CSAEPRDRSNYGYTF
v_call: TRBV6-1; j_call: TRBJ1-5; cdr3_aa: CASSPPGQVEPQHF